A selection of T cell receptor beta chains follows, all from one sample in a study of blood T cell repertoires in COVID-19. The method was immunoSEQ multiplex PCR; TCRdb's version includes in-frame clones alone and lacks a portion of them. The sample carries around 330,000 clones, around 90% recorded once. Sample: PBMCs or T cells enriched from blood (not recorded which). The receptor set was obtained from a man aged 55 to 70 who had recovered from COVID-19. Each CDR3 is given with its conserved first and last residue. The D gene is left open where the match is weak. Part of the rows lack a size; the others show once, few, many or a class for expanded clones.

clone_size,v_call,d_call,j_call,cdr3_aa,cdr3_nt
.,TRBV5-1,.,TRBJ2-3,CASSLYAETSTDTQYF,TGCGCCAGCAGCTTGTATGCAGAGACTAGCACAGATACGCAGTATTTT
.,TRBV24-1,.,TRBJ1-1,CATSDSRTGTDAFF,TGTGCCACCAGTGATTCTCGAACAGGAACTGACGCTTTCTTT
.,TRBV28,.,TRBJ1-3,CASSGQLFSGNTIYF,TGTGCCAGCAGTGGGCAGCTTTTCTCTGGAAACACCATATATTTT
.,TRBV28,TRBD1,TRBJ1-2,CASSLSFGQGYYGYTF,TGTGCCAGCAGTTTATCCTTCGGACAGGGGTATTATGGCTACACCTTC
few,TRBV28,TRBD2,TRBJ2-2,CASGGGQSPAGELFF,TGTGCCAGTGGCGGGGGGCAAAGTCCCGCCGGGGAGCTGTTTTTT
.,TRBV20-1,.,TRBJ2-7,CSASRAGSYEQYF,TGCAGTGCTAGTCGTGCGGGGTCCTACGAGCAGTACTTC
.,TRBV15,TRBD1,TRBJ2-2,CATSREFRGHTNTGELFF,TGTGCCACCAGCAGAGAGTTCAGGGGGCACACGAACACCGGGGAGCTGTTTTTT
.,TRBV24-1,TRBD1,TRBJ2-3,CATSEWDSTDTQYF,TGTGCCACCAGTGAGTGGGACAGTACAGATACGCAGTATTTT
.,TRBV7-2,.,TRBJ2-1,CASSPRPSYNEQFF,TGTGCCAGCAGCCCTCGTCCCTCCTACAATGAGCAGTTCTTC
.,TRBV28,.,TRBJ2-7,CASMVRRVRYEQYF,TGTGCCAGCATGGTCAGGAGGGTACGGTACGAGCAGTACTTC
.,TRBV3-1/TRBV3-2,.,TRBJ1-2,CASSSLAAGDYGYTF,TGTGCCAGCAGCTCCCTGGCGGCAGGGGACTATGGCTACACCTTC
.,TRBV9,.,TRBJ1-6,CASSVWGGDNSPLHF,TGTGCCAGCAGCGTATGGGGGGGAGATAATTCACCCCTCCACTTT
.,TRBV10-3,TRBD1,TRBJ1-5,CAIAQGAQGQPQHF,TGTGCCATCGCCCAGGGGGCACAGGGTCAGCCCCAGCATTTT
.,TRBV7-9,.,TRBJ1-1,CASSLDRAESKYF,TGTGCCAGCAGCTTAGACAGGGCTGAGAGTAAGTACTTT
once,TRBV18,TRBD2,TRBJ2-5,CASSPLAGAEETQYF,TGTGCCAGCTCACCGCTAGCGGGAGCAGAAGAGACCCAGTACTTC
.,TRBV28,TRBD2,TRBJ2-7,CASSFPREGLYEQYF,TGTGCCAGCAGTTTTCCTCGGGAGGGCCTCTACGAGCAGTACTTC
.,TRBV29-1,.,TRBJ2-7,CSGRTAGYEQYF,TGCAGCGGTAGGACAGCGGGGTACGAGCAGTACTTC
.,TRBV28,.,TRBJ1-3,CASSFSESGNTIYF,TGTGCCAGCAGTTTTTCAGAATCTGGAAACACCATATATTTT
.,TRBV28,TRBD1,TRBJ1-1,CASRAMDRVAEAFF,TGTGCCAGCAGAGCAATGGACAGGGTGGCTGAAGCTTTCTTT
.,TRBV21-1,.,TRBJ2-4,CASSTRDRDAREAKNIQYF,TGTGCCAGCAGCACCCGGGACAGGGACGCTCGAGAGGCCAAAAACATTCAGTACTTC
.,TRBV6-5,TRBD1,TRBJ1-1,CAIRQGSGTEAFF,TGTGCCATACGACAGGGATCGGGCACTGAAGCTTTCTTT
.,TRBV28,.,TRBJ2-7,CASSFVGQTSYEQYF,TGTGCCAGCAGTTTCGTGGGACAAACCTCCTACGAGCAGTACTTC
once,TRBV28,.,TRBJ2-7,CASNLAGRTYEQYF,TGTGCCAGCAACCTAGCAGGGAGGACCTACGAGCAGTACTTC
.,TRBV19,.,TRBJ1-1,CASSKWTANTEAFF,TGTGCCAGTAGTAAGTGGACAGCGAACACTGAAGCTTTCTTT
.,TRBV5-1,.,TRBJ1-2,CASSPFQANYGYTF,TGCGCCAGCAGCCCCTTCCAGGCTAACTATGGCTACACCTTC
.,TRBV2,TRBD1,TRBJ2-7,CASRDQTGGRQYF,TGTGCCAGCAGAGACCAAACAGGGGGCAGGCAGTACTTC
.,TRBV3-1/TRBV3-2,TRBD2,TRBJ2-7,CASSQDLRLAGVQLEQYF,TGTGCCAGCAGCCAAGATCTACGACTAGCGGGAGTTCAACTCGAGCAGTACTTC
once,TRBV11-2,TRBD2,TRBJ2-5,CASSLGLAASQETQYF,TGTGCCAGCAGCTTAGGTCTAGCGGCAAGCCAAGAGACCCAGTACTTC
.,TRBV28,.,TRBJ2-4,CASSFTAGTPRLSQNIQYF,TGTGCCAGCAGTTTCACCGCCGGGACACCCCGACTTAGCCAAAACATTCAGTACTTC
.,TRBV7-2,TRBD1,TRBJ1-4,CASSLEAWDRLNEKLFF,TGTGCCAGCAGCTTAGAAGCGTGGGACAGACTTAATGAAAAACTGTTTTTT
.,TRBV6-5,TRBD2,TRBJ2-1,CASLAGGRYNEQFF,TGTGCCAGCCTGGCGGGAGGCCGTTACAATGAGCAGTTCTTC
.,TRBV28,.,TRBJ1-2,CASSLDRLDGYTF,TGTGCCAGCAGTTTAGACAGGTTGGATGGCTACACCTTC
.,TRBV19,.,TRBJ1-2,CASSIAPIPDGYTF,TGTGCCAGTAGTATAGCCCCGATTCCGGATGGCTACACCTTC
.,TRBV12-5,TRBD2,TRBJ2-1,CASGLRTSGSIDEQFF,TGTGCTAGTGGTTTGAGGACTAGCGGGAGTATCGATGAGCAGTTCTTC
.,TRBV10-3,TRBD1,TRBJ1-2,CATGQNYGYTF,TGTGCCACGGGACAGAACTATGGCTACACCTTC
.,TRBV5-4,.,TRBJ1-4,CASSVDSLNEKLFF,TGTGCCAGCAGCGTGGACAGTTTAAATGAAAAACTGTTTTTT
.,TRBV2,.,TRBJ1-2,CASSVPTGDSYGYTF,TGTGCCAGCAGCGTCCCCACGGGGGATAGCTATGGCTACACCTTC
.,TRBV7-6,.,TRBJ2-3,CASSLNGAEDTQYF,TGTGCCAGCAGCTTAAATGGGGCGGAAGATACGCAGTATTTT
.,TRBV3-1/TRBV3-2,.,TRBJ2-1,CASSLDREGEQFF,TGTGCCAGCAGCCTAGACAGGGAGGGTGAGCAGTTCTTC
.,TRBV3-1/TRBV3-2,.,TRBJ2-1,CASSQWDTSYNEQFF,TGTGCCAGCAGCCAATGGGACACTTCCTACAATGAGCAGTTCTTC
.,TRBV28,.,TRBJ1-6,CASSLSAGARSPLHF,TGTGCCAGCAGTTTAAGTGCGGGGGCACGGTCACCCCTCCACTTT
.,TRBV7-2,.,TRBJ1-5,CASSSRGSSGNQPQHF,TGTGCCAGCAGCTCCAGGGGTAGTTCGGGCAATCAGCCCCAGCATTTT
.,TRBV15,.,TRBJ1-3,CATSSSLGQGNTIYF,TGTGCCACCAGCTCCAGCTTGGGGCAGGGAAACACCATATATTTT
.,TRBV4-2,TRBD2,TRBJ2-1,CASSQVGTSSLEQFF,TGTGCCAGCAGCCAAGTTGGGACTAGCAGCCTTGAGCAGTTCTTC
few,TRBV14,TRBD1,TRBJ2-7,CASSQTRQGSYEQYF,TGTGCCAGCAGCCAGACCAGACAGGGCTCCTACGAGCAGTACTTC
once,TRBV5-1,.,TRBJ1-3,CASRYSSGDTIYF,TGCGCCAGCAGATACTCTTCGGGGGACACCATATATTTT
.,TRBV30,.,TRBJ2-5,CAWSGLPVETQYF,TGTGCCTGGAGTGGACTACCAGTGGAGACCCAGTACTTC
.,TRBV3-1/TRBV3-2,.,TRBJ1-1,CASSQVGWAGDTEAFF,TGTGCCAGCAGCCAAGTAGGTTGGGCGGGGGACACTGAAGCTTTCTTT